The 20 T cell receptor beta chains below come from one sample, sequenced in a study of cytomegalovirus exposure and HLA in healthy donors (dated by TCRdb to 2016 to 2017). To prepare the library, the immunoSEQ multiplex PCR assay was applied. A mixture of 60 forward primers for TCR Vbeta segments and 13 reverse primers for TCR Jbeta segments was used in the multiplex PCR. TCRdb took this table from immuneACCESS and kept in-frame rearrangements with V and J called. Such tables lack part of the clones; where checked against another copy, unresolved V genes explain under half of the gap, and the rest is unexplained. For this sample the table gives about 180,000 clones, of which 76% were detected only once. About 1.6% of the sample belongs to the ten largest clones. The sequenced material came from PBMCs. The receptors here all came from a man younger than 35 in good health and CMV-seronegative.

About this clone: This sample also contains other DNA sequences that code for the same CDR3. The V and J genes are TRBV19 and TRBJ2-7; D is uncertain. From germline, CDR1 is LNHDA and CDR2 SQIVND (reference sequence). V lost 1 base to trimming and J lost 2 bases, with 6 bases between them. CDR3 length equals 13 residues. The DNA for the CDR3 is TGTGCCAGTAGTATAGGCCGGGCCTACGAGCAGTACTTC. It encodes CASSIGRAYEQYF.

Comment on this clone: This sample includes further DNA sequences coding for the same CDR3. The chain employs TRBV9 and TRBJ2-7, with D possibly matching TRBD2 (5 bases). The CDR3 runs to 13 residues. Trimming cost V 4 bases and J 2 bases, with 10 bases left between them. The germline gives CDR1 SGDLS, CDR2 YYNGEE. The CDR3 loop is CASSPTGTYEQYF. The CDR3 DNA reads TGTGCCAGCAGCCCAACCGGGACCTACGAGCAGTACTTC. Filled out from reference TRBV9 and TRBJ2-7, the complete variable domain reads DSGVTQTPKHLITATGQRVTLRCSPRSGDLSVYWYQQSLDQGLQFLIQYYNGEERAKGNILERFSAQQFPDLHSELNLSSLELGDSALYFCASSPTGTYEQYFGPGTRLTVT.

This rearrangement joins TRBV28 to TRBJ2-7, with TRBD2 matching over 11 bases. Germline V CDR1 and CDR2: MDHEN, SYDVKM. The CDR3 spans 16 residues. V lost 4 bases to trimming and J lost 2 bases; unmatched junction nucleotides: 7. The CDR3 here is CASSSTGTSGPYEQYF. The CDR3, as DNA: TGTGCCAGCAGTTCCACCGGGACTAGCGGTCCCTACGAGCAGTACTTC.

The chain links TRBV7-9 to TRBJ2-2; the match to TRBD2 covers 14 bases. The CDR3 loop spans 16 amino acids. Germline V gene lookup returns CDR1 SEHNR and CDR2 FQNEAQ (reference sequence). Here the CDR3 reads CSTETSGGANTGELFF. CDR3 bases: TGTTCCACCGAGACTAGCGGGGGGGCGAACACCGGGGAGCTGTTTTTT.

This chain links TRBV6-4 with TRBJ1-1; D is unclear. Germline V gives CDR1 MRHNA, CDR2 SNTAGT. The germline V and J ends were trimmed by 0 bases and 1 base, with 6 bases remaining between them. The CDR3 covers 14 residues. The CDR3, as DNA: TGTGCCAGCAGTGACTCCGCGGAGAACACTGAAGCTTTCTTT. Its translation: CASSDSAENTEAFF.

The chain couples TRBV9 to TRBJ1-4; TRBD1 agrees at 7 bases. CDR1 is SGDLS, CDR2 YYNGEE, per germline. V lost 0 bases to trimming and J lost 7 bases; unmatched junction nucleotides: 6. The CDR3 covers 15 residues. In nucleotides, the CDR3 is TGTGCCAGCAGCGTAGATGGAGGGGGCGGTGAAAAACTGTTTTTT. Its translation: CASSVDGGGGEKLFF. The variable domain in full, completed from reference TRBV9 and TRBJ1-4, reads DSGVTQTPKHLITATGQRVTLRCSPRSGDLSVYWYQQSLDQGLQFLIQYYNGEERAKGNILERFSAQQFPDLHSELNLSSLELGDSALYFCASSVDGGGGEKLFFGSGTQLSVL.

The rearrangement joins TRBV6-6 to TRBJ1-5, with no clear D. Trimming pared 2 bases from V and 7 bases from J, leaving 15 bases between. Germline V gene lookup returns CDR1 MNHNY and CDR2 SVGAGI (reference sequence). This CDR3 region has 15 residues. As DNA, the CDR3 is TGTGCCAGCAGTTACCGGCGAACTAGGGAACAGCCCCAGCATTTT. It specifies CASSYRRTREQPQHF.

The V and J genes are TRBV9 and TRBJ1-2; the D gene is possibly TRBD1 (5 bases). The germline CDR1 and CDR2 sequences are SGDLS and YYNGEE. The CDR3 is 15 amino acids. The V gene lost 0 bases and the J gene lost 3 bases, with 12 bases spanning the gap. The CDR3 loop is CASSVGGRVDYGYTF. The CDR3 nucleotides are TGTGCCAGCAGCGTAGGTGGCAGGGTGGACTATGGCTACACCTTC.

The rearrangement joins TRBV18 to TRBJ1-6; the D is unclear. The CDR3 extends over 14 amino acids. Germline-derived CDR1 and CDR2 are KGHSH and LQKENI. The V end lost 3 bases, the J end lost 7 bases, and 10 bases lay between the germline ends. The CDR3 is CASSPSGENSPLHF. For the CDR3, the DNA is TGTGCCAGCTCACCTTCCGGGGAAAATTCACCCCTCCACTTT.

The chain has TRBV6-5 and TRBJ1-1; D remains ambiguous. CDR1 and CDR2 from the germline V gene are MNHEY and SVGAGI. Trimming stripped 8 bases from V and 0 bases from J, with 13 bases between. This CDR3 is built from 14 residues. The CDR3 nucleotides read TGTGCCAGCGGCGGTTTGGGAGTGAACACTGAAGCTTTCTTT. The encoded protein is CASGGLGVNTEAFF.

J is TRBJ2-1 and V is TRBV9, with TRBD1 as a possible D gene (5 bases). The CDR3 has 13 amino acids. Germline V gene lookup returns CDR1 SGDLS and CDR2 YYNGEE. V was pared by 7 bases and J by 0 bases, with 8 bases between. CDR3 nucleotide sequence: TGTGCCAGCGGGGCCCCCTCCTACAATGAGCAGTTCTTC. This gives the protein CASGAPSYNEQFF.

The chain links TRBV7-3 to TRBJ1-5, with unresolved D. In germline, CDR1 is SGHTA, CDR2 FQGTGA. Trimming shortened V by 10 bases and J by 5 bases, and 27 bases separated the two germline ends. CDR3 length: 17 amino acids. The CDR3 DNA reads as TGTGCCATCATAGTCGACCGCGGGATTCTGGAGGATCAGCCCCAGCATTTT. It encodes CAIIVDRGILEDQPQHF.

The table lists this clone with a count of one. The chain carries TRBV7-2 and TRBJ2-1; 8 bases fit TRBD2. Trimming cost V 5 bases and J 14 bases; bases outside gene matches: 8. The CDR3 has 12 amino acids. CDR1 is SGHTA and CDR2 is FQGNSA in the germline V gene. CDR3 sequence: CASSQTSDRKFF. The CDR3 coding sequence is TGTGCCAGCAGCCAGACTAGCGACCGGAAGTTCTTC.

The chain uses TRBV20-1 and TRBJ1-2; 8 bases match TRBD1. From germline, CDR1 is DFQATT and CDR2 SNEGSKA (reference sequence). CDR3 length: 10 amino acids. The J segment lost 9 bases and the V segment lost 6 bases, leaving 3 bases of the junction unmatched. The CDR3 region is CSAGTGRYTF. DNA for the CDR3: TGCAGTGCAGGGACAGGCCGCTACACCTTC.

The chain recombines TRBV27 with TRBJ1-6, with D perhaps TRBD1 (5 bases). Germline V gives CDR1 MNHEY, CDR2 SMNVEV (reference sequence). The CDR3 runs 14 residues. Trimming removed 5 bases at V and 12 bases at J, with 17 bases between. The CDR3 is CASSQTARGEPLHF. The DNA of the CDR3 is TGTGCCAGCAGTCAGACGGCTCGGGGGGAACCCCTCCACTTT.

The V and J genes are TRBV7-9 and TRBJ2-5; weak D call: TRBD2 (6 bases). The V gene's germline CDR1 is SEHNR and CDR2 FQNEAQ (reference sequence). The length of the CDR3 is 15 residues. V lost 1 base and J 2 bases, leaving 11 bases between the germline ends. For the CDR3, the DNA is TGTGCCAGCAGCTTAGTGCAGAGCGGGCAAGAGACCCAGTACTTC. Its protein product is CASSLVQSGQETQYF.

The chain combines TRBV28 with TRBJ1-1; D is unresolved. The germline gives CDR1 MDHEN, CDR2 SYDVKM. This CDR3 comprises 12 residues. V lost 7 bases to trimming and J lost 5 bases, with 11 bases between them. CDR3 region: CASTPRGTEAFF. CDR3 nucleotide sequence: TGTGCCAGCACCCCCCGAGGGACTGAAGCTTTCTTT.

This chain uses TRBV9 with TRBJ2-2; the match to TRBD2 covers 10 bases. CDR1 and CDR2 from the germline V gene are SGDLS and YYNGEE. The CDR3 consists of 17 residues. The junction had 6 bases not matched to a gene; V was cut back by 2 bases and J by 2 bases. The CDR3 region has the DNA TGTGCCAGCAGCGTCTGGCTAGCGGGGGCCAACACCGGGGAGCTGTTTTTT. The encoded protein is CASSVWLAGANTGELFF.

The gene calls are TRBV5-1 and TRBJ2-3; TRBD1 matches at 9 bases. This CDR3 has 13 residues. Germline V lookup: CDR1 SGHRS, CDR2 YFSETQ. Losses at the gene ends were 4 bases for V and 5 bases for J; bases not matched to a gene: 2. The CDR3: CASSLTGGDTQYF. As DNA, the CDR3 is TGCGCCAGCAGCCTGACAGGGGGAGATACGCAGTATTTT.

This chain links TRBV10-3 with TRBJ2-7; 7 bases are a match to TRBD1. The germline V gene encodes CDR1 ENHRY and CDR2 SYGVKD. V trimming: 7 bases; J trimming: 0 bases; junction bases outside the gene matches: 9. CDR3 length: 15 amino acids. This chain's CDR3 is CAITSSGGSSYEQYF. The CDR3 nucleotides are TGTGCCATCACCTCCTCAGGGGGATCCTCCTACGAGCAGTACTTC.